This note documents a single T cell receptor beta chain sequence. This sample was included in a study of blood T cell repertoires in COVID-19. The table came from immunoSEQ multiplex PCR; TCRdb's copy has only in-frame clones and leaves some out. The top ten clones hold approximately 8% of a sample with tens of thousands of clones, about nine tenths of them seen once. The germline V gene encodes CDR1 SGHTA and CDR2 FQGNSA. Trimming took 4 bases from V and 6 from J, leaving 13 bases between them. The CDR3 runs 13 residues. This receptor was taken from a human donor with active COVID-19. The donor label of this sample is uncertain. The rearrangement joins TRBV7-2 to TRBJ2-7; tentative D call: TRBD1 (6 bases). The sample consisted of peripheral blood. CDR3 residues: CASSSIVGAEQYF. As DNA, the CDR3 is TGTGCCAGCAGCTCTATCGTGGGGGCCGAGCAGTACTTC.